This T cell receptor beta chain was obtained from a study of blood T cell repertoires in COVID-19. On the study more broadly: Collection of acute and convalescent COVID-19 samples took place in the United States, Italy and Spain. Sources were T cells, B-cell-depleted T cells, or PBMCs; the material itself was cDNA or gDNA.

In the authors' methods: Researchers report that nucleated cell counts were estimated from reference gene primer amplification. Here immunoSEQ multiplex PCR was the method, and the copy in TCRdb shows in-frame clones only, minus some. The V and J calls and the clone size are those of that table, but D and trimming were determined from the DNA. The data show around 270,000 clones, with approximately 86% seen just once and 1.5% to 2% held by the top ten. J was trimmed by 7 bases and V by 8 bases; bases with no gene match: 9. In germline, CDR1 is SNHLY, CDR2 FYNNEI. This CDR3 spans 14 amino acids. V usage is TRBV2 and J usage is TRBJ2-2; 8 nucleotides match TRBD1. The TCR sequence derives from a man aged 30 to 39 with active or convalescent COVID-19. Sample: peripheral blood. CDR3 nucleotides: TGTGCCAGCGAGAGGACAGGGTACGGCGGGGAGCTGTTTTTT. Translating it yields CASERTGYGGELFF.